This TCR beta chain was recorded in a study of CD8+CD57+ T cells in acquired aplastic anemia. Overall study findings and caveats: In common between the patients and the controls were around 30 CD8+ CDR3 sequences.

Those patients picked for sequencing had displayed CD8+CD57+ cell expansion on flow cytometry. Germline V gives CDR1 SGDLS, CDR2 YYNGEE. CDR3 length: 14 amino acids. Trimming left V 4 bases short and J 3 bases short, with 13 bases between. This clonotype was picked up many times. The target antigen is unknown. TCR beta VDJ and CDR3 profiling used genomic DNA as template. Via MiXCR, TCRdb re-called the reads, giving one row per CDR3 protein. Among 100,000 to 150,000 distinct CDR3 sequences listed, over 30% were seen once. This receptor was identified in a human donor with aplastic anemia. What was sequenced was sorted CD4+, CD8+, or CD8+CD57+ T cells (not recorded which) from PBMCs. The chain combines TRBV9 with TRBJ1-2; the D gene is possibly TRBD1 (5 bases). The CDR3 loop is CASSPAGGHYGYTF. The CDR3 nucleotides are TGTGCCAGCAGCCCTGCGGGGGGACACTATGGCTACACCTTC.